Described below is a single TCR beta chain sequence and its context. Its antigen is not known. The data belong to a study of cytomegalovirus exposure and HLA in healthy donors. Study results and caveats: Apart from CMV serostatus, no immune exposure information was available.

PCR used 60 Vbeta primers and 13 Jbeta primers. TCRdb's table, derived via immunoSEQ multiplex PCR, lists solely in-frame clones and lacks some. The table gives 53,000 or so clones; the top ten clones make up 6.1% of it. The CDR3 totals 14 residues. Germline V gene sequence: CDR1 MDHEN, CDR2 SYDVKM. The V and J ends lost 8 bases and 3 bases respectively, with 14 bases between them. The source of this sequence is a male donor in good health and CMV-seropositive. The sample taken for sequencing was PBMCs. J is TRBJ1-5 and V is TRBV28; tentatively, D is TRBD1 (5 bases). CDR3 DNA: TGTGCCAGCGGGGCAGGGTACGTCAATCAGCCCCAGCATTTT. Its translation is CASGAGYVNQPQHF.